Given below is one T cell receptor (beta chain) in context. Those enrolled, adults aged roughly 18 to 90 years, came from some 23 US areas. This entry belongs to a study of blood T cell repertoires in COVID-19. The CDR3 runs to 12 residues. The V and J ends lost 7 bases and 5 bases respectively, with 12 bases between them. Germline CDR1 is SGHVS and CDR2 is FQNEAQ. Here immunoSEQ multiplex PCR was the method, and the copy in TCRdb shows in-frame clones only, minus some. There are roughly 250,000 clones in the sample; roughly 91% occur only once, and under 3% lies in the top ten. What was sequenced was PBMCs or T cells enriched from blood (not recorded which). The TCR was taken from a middle-aged woman with acute COVID-19. The V and J genes are TRBV7-8 and TRBJ2-7; D unclear. CDR3: CASTLRLDEQYF. The DNA of the CDR3 is TGTGCCAGCACCCTAAGATTGGACGAGCAGTACTTC.